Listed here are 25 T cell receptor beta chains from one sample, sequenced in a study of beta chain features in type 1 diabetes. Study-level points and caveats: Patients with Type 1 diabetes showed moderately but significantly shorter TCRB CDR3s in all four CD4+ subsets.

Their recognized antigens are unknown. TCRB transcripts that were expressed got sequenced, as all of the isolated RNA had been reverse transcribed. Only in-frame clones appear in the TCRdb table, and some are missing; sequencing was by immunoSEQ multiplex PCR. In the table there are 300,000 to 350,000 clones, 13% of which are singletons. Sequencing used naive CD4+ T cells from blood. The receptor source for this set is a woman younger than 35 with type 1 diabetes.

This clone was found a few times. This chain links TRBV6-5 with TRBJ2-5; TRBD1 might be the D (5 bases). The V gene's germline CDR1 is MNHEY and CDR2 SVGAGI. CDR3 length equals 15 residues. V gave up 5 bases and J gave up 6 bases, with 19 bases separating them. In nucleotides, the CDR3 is TGTGCCAGCAGTGCTTCAGGGTTAGGGATAAAGACCCAGTACTTC. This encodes CASSASGLGIKTQYF.

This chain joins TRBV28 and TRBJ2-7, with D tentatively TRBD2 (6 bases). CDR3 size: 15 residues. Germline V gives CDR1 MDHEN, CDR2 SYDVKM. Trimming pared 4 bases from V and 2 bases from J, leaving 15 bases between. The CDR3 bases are TGTGCCAGCAGTTCCGCGGGACGTGAGGCCTACGAGCAGTACTTC. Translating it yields CASSSAGREAYEQYF. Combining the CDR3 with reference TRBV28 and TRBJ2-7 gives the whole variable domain DVKVTQSSRYLVKRTGEKVFLECVQDMDHENMFWYRQDPGLGLRLIYFSYDVKMKEKGDIPEGYSVSREKKERFSLILESASTNQTSMYLCASSSAGREAYEQYFGPGTRLTVT.

The CDR3 reads CASSLSAGTEAFF. The DNA of the CDR3 is TGTGCCAGCAGTTTATCGGCGGGCACTGAAGCTTTCTTT. The rearrangement links TRBV27 to TRBJ1-1; D is uncertain. The CDR3 sequence is 13 residues long. The V gene lost 0 bases and the J gene lost 4 bases, with 6 bases spanning the gap. Per the germline V gene, CDR1 is MNHEY and CDR2 is SMNVEV (reference sequence).

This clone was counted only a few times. CDR3 nucleotides: TGTGCCAGCTCCCCCCTGGTGCGGGAGTCTCTAGCGCACAATGAGCAGTTCTTC. Amino acids: CASSPLVRESLAHNEQFF. The chain recombines TRBV21-1 with TRBJ2-1; the table calls TRBD2, which could not be checked here. TRBV21-1 is given as a pseudogene. The CDR3 has 18 residues.

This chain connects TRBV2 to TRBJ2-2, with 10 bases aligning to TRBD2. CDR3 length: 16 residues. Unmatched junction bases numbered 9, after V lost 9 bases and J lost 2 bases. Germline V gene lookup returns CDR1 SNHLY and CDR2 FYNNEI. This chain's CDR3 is CASRLAGVFNTGELFF. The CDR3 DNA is TGTGCCAGTCGACTAGCGGGTGTTTTTAACACCGGGGAGCTGTTTTTT.

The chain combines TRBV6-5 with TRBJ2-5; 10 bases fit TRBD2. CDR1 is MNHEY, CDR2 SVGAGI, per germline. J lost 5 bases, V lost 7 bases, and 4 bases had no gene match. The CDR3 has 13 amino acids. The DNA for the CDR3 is TGTGCCAGCACCTCTAGCGGGAGTGAGACCCAGTACTTC. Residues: CASTSSGSETQYF.

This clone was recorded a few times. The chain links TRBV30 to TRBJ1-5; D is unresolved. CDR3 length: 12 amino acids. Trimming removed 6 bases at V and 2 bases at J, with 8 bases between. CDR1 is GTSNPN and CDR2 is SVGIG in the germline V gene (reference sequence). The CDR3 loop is CACQEGNQPQHF. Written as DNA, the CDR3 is TGTGCCTGCCAAGAGGGCAATCAGCCCCAGCATTTT. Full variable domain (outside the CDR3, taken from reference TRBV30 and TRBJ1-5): SQTIHQWPATLVQPVGSPLSLECTVEGTSNPNLYWYRQAAGRGLQLLFYSVGIGQISSEVPQNLSASRPQDRQFILSSKKLLLSDSGFYLCACQEGNQPQHFGDGTRLSIL.

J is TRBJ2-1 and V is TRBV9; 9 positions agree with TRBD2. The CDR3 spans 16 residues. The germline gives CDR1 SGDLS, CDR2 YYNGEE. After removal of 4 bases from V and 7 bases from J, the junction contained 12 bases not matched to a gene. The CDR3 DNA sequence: TGTGCCAGCAGCCCCCGACTAGCGGCCACTCTAAATGAGCAGTTCTTC. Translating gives CASSPRLAATLNEQFF.

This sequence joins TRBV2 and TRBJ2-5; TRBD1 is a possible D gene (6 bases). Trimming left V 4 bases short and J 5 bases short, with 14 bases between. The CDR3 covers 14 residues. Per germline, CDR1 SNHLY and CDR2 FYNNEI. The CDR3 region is CASSAQGGWETQYF. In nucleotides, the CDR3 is TGTGCCAGCAGTGCCCAAGGGGGTTGGGAGACCCAGTACTTC. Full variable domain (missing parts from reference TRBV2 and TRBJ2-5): EPEVTQTPSHQVTQMGQEVILRCVPISNHLYFYWYRQILGQKVEFLVSFYNNEISEKSEIFDDQFSVERPDGSNFTLKIRSTKLEDSAMYFCASSAQGGWETQYFGPGTRLLVL.

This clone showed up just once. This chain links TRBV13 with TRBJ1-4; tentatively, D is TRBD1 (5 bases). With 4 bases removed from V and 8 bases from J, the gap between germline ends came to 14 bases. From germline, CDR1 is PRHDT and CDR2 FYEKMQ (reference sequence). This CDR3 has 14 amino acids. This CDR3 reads CASSSTRGGEKLFF. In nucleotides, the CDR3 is TGTGCCAGCAGCTCAACCCGGGGGGGGGAAAAACTGTTTTTT. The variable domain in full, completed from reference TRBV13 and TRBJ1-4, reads AAGVIQSPRHLIKEKRETATLKCYPIPRHDTVYWYQQGPGQDPQFLISFYEKMQSDKGSIPDRFSAQQFSDYHSELNMSSLELGDSALYFCASSSTRGGEKLFFGSGTQLSVL.

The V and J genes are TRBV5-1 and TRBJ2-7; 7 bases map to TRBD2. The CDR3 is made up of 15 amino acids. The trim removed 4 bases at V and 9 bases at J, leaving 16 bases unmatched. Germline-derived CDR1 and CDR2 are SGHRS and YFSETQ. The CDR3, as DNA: TGCGCCAGCAGCCCCCTCCTAGCGGACCCCTCCGGGCAGTACTTC. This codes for CASSPLLADPSGQYF.

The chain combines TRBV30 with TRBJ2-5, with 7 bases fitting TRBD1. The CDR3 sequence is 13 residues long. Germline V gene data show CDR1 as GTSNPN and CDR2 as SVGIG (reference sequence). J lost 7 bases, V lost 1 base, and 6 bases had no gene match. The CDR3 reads CAWSAQGVVTQYF. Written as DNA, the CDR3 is TGTGCCTGGAGTGCCCAGGGGGTGGTGACCCAGTACTTC. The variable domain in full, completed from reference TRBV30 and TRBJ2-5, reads SQTIHQWPATLVQPVGSPLSLECTVEGTSNPNLYWYRQAAGRGLQLLFYSVGIGQISSEVPQNLSASRPQDRQFILSSKKLLLSDSGFYLCAWSAQGVVTQYFGPGTRLLVL.

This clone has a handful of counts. CDR3 sequence: CAWRRYLAGGPHEQYF. The CDR3 nucleotides read TGTGCCTGGAGACGGTACCTAGCGGGAGGGCCCCACGAGCAGTACTTC. This chain connects TRBV30 to TRBJ2-7, with 12 bases lining up with TRBD2. There are 16 residues in the CDR3. Germline V gives CDR1 GTSNPN, CDR2 SVGIG (reference sequence). J was trimmed by 5 bases and V by 3 bases; bases with no gene match: 11.

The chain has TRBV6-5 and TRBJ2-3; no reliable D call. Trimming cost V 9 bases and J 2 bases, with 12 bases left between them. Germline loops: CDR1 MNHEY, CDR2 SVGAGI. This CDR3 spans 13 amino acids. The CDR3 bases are TGTGCCAGTATCTCCGGGTACACAGATACGCAGTATTTT. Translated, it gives CASISGYTDTQYF.

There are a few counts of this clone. CDR3 in DNA: TGTGCCAGCACCAAGGGGGCAGGGCCTTACGAGCAGTACTTC. It specifies CASTKGAGPYEQYF. The genes are TRBV28 and TRBJ2-7; 7 bases are a match to TRBD1. CDR3 length equals 14 residues. Germline V gene data show CDR1 as MDHEN and CDR2 as SYDVKM. Trimming took 7 bases from V and 4 from J; bases not matched to a gene: 10.

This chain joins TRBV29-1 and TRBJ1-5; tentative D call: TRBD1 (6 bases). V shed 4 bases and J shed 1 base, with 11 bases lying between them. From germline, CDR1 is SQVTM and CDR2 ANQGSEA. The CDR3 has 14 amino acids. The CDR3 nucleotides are TGCAGCGTTGCGTGGGGACACAGCAATCAGCCCCAGCATTTT. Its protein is CSVAWGHSNQPQHF.

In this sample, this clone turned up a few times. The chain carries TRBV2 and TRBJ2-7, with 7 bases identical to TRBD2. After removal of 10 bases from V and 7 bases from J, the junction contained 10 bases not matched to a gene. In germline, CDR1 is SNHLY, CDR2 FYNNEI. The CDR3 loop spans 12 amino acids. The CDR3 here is CATDRGGLEQYF. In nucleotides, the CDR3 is TGTGCCACCGACCGGGGAGGGTTAGAGCAGTACTTC.

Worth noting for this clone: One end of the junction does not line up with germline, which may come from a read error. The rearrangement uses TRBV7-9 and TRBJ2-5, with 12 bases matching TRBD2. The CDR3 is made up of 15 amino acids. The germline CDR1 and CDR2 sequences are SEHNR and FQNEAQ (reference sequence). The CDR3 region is CAGSYGLAGMETQYF. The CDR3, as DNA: TGTGCCGGCAGCTACGGACTAGCGGGGATGGAGACCCAGTACTTC.

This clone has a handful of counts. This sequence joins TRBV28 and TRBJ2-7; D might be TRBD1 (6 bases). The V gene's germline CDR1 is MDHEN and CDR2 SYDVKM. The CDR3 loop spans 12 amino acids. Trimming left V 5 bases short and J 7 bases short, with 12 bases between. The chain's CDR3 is CASSPSQGEQYF. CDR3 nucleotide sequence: TGTGCCAGCAGTCCGTCTCAGGGGGAGCAGTACTTC.

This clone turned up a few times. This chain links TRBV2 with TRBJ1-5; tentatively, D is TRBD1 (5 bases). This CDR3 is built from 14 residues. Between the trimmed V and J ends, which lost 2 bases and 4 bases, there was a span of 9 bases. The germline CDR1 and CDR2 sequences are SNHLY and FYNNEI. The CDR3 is CASSENRSNQPQHF. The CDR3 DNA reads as TGTGCCAGCAGTGAAAACAGGTCAAATCAGCCCCAGCATTTT.

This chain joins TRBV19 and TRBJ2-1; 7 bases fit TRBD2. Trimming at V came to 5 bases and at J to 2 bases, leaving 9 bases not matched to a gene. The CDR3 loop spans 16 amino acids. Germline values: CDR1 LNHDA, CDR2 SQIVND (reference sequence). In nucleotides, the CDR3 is TGTGCCAGTAGTTCGCGGGTGGGAGGGACCTACAATGAGCAGTTCTTC. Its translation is CASSSRVGGTYNEQFF.

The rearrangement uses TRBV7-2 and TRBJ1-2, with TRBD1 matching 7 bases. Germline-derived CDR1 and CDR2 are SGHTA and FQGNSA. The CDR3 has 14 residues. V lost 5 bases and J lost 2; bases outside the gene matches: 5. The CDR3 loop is CASSRTGQNYGYTF. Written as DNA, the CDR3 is TGTGCCAGCAGCCGGACAGGCCAGAACTATGGCTACACCTTC.

In DNA form, the CDR3 reads TGTGCCTGGAATAGGGGAGGTACGCAGTATTTT. Residues: CAWNRGGTQYF. The chain employs TRBV30 and TRBJ2-3; maybe TRBD2 (6 bases). The germline CDR1 and CDR2 sequences are GTSNPN and SVGIG (reference sequence). Deletions cut 4 bases from V and 8 bases from J, with 10 bases between. This CDR3 region has 11 residues.

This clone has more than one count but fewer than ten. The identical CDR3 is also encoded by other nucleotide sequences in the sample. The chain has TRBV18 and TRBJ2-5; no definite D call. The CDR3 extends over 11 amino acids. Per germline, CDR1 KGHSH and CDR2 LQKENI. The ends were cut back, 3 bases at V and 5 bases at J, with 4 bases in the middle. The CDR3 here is CASSPGETQYF. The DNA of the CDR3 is TGTGCCAGCTCACCCGGGGAGACCCAGTACTTC. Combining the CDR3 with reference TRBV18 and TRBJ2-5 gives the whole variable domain NAGVMQNPRHLVRRRGQEARLRCSPMKGHSHVYWYRQLPEEGLKFMVYLQKENIIDESGMPKERFSAEFPKEGPSILRIQQVVRGDSAAYFCASSPGETQYFGPGTRLLVL.

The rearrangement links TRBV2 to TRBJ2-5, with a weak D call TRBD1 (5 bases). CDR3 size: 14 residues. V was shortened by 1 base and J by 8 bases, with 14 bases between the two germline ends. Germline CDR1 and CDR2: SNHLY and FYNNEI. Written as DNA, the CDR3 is TGTGCCAGCAGTGAAGGGGGCACCAGGAAAACCCAGTACTTC. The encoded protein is CASSEGGTRKTQYF.